Listed below are T cell receptor beta chains from one sample, sequenced in a study of T cells of healthy individuals. TCRdb reanalysed the 5' RACE reads using MiXCR and keeps one entry per CDR3 protein. The data contain about 96,000 distinct CDR3 sequences, 15% to 20% of them singletons. The receptors were sampled from a human donor in good health. Both conserved end residues are part of each CDR3. A D gene is named only where the DNA matches it firmly. Clone size appears in some rows only: once, few, many, or a class for an expanded clone.

V gene	J gene	clone size	D gene	CDR3 protein	CDR3 DNA
TRBV10-3	TRBJ1-4	NA	TRBD1	CAISETTGNEKLFF	TGTGCCATCAGTGAGACGACAGGGAATGAAAAACTGTTTTTT
TRBV29-1	TRBJ1-4	few	NA	CSVAVIAGEKLFF	TGCAGCGTTGCGGTAATCGCCGGCGAAAAACTGTTTTTT
TRBV4-3	TRBJ1-5	NA	TRBD1	CASSQDLVQGKGQPQHF	TGCGCCAGCAGCCAAGATCTTGTACAGGGGAAAGGGCAGCCCCAGCATTTT
TRBV28	TRBJ2-7	few	TRBD2	CASAGTSGTYEQYF	TGTGCCAGCGCCGGGACTAGCGGAACCTACGAGCAGTACTTC
TRBV24-1	TRBJ2-1	few	NA	CATSDLQAGKDNEQFF	TGTGCCACCAGTGATTTGCAGGCAGGGAAAGACAATGAGCAGTTCTTC
TRBV25-1	TRBJ2-3	few	NA	CASSDQGADTQYF	TGTGCCAGCAGTGATCAGGGTGCAGATACGCAGTATTTT
TRBV20-1	TRBJ2-3	NA	TRBD2	CSAASGGGRLTQYF	TGCAGTGCTGCAAGCGGGGGGGGCAGGCTTACGCAGTATTTT
TRBV7-9	TRBJ2-7	NA	NA	CASSTFTDSYEQYF	TGTGCCAGCAGCACCTTTACAGACTCCTACGAGCAGTACTTC
TRBV4-3	TRBJ1-2	NA	NA	CASSLRTAANYGYTF	TGCGCCAGCAGCCTCCGGACAGCGGCTAACTATGGCTACACCTTC
TRBV28	TRBJ2-2	NA	NA	CASSHSSGTGELFF	TGTGCCAGCAGTCACTCGAGCGGCACCGGGGAGCTGTTTTTT
TRBV28	TRBJ2-1	many	NA	CASGPGLHSYNEQFF	TGTGCCAGCGGACCGGGACTCCACTCCTACAATGAGCAGTTCTTC
TRBV5-1	TRBJ1-1	once	NA	CASSSGLMNTEAFF	TGCGCCAGCAGCTCCGGACTTATGAACACTGAAGCTTTCTTT
TRBV7-8	TRBJ2-3	many	NA	CASSLMLDTDTQYF	TGTGCCAGCAGCTTAATGCTGGACACAGATACGCAGTATTTT
TRBV2	TRBJ2-5	NA	NA	CASSMRETQYF	TGTGCCAGCAGCATGAGAGAGACCCAGTACTTC
TRBV18	TRBJ2-7	few	TRBD1	CASSPVQGSYEQYF	TGTGCCAGCTCTCCGGTACAGGGGTCCTACGAGCAGTACTTC
TRBV6-4	TRBJ2-1	few	TRBD2	CASSASGGAHNEQFF	TGTGCCAGCAGTGCCAGCGGGGGGGCCCACAATGAGCAGTTCTTC
TRBV27	TRBJ1-5	NA	NA	CASSFQGREDQPQHF	TGTGCCAGCAGTTTCCAGGGGAGAGAGGATCAGCCCCAGCATTTT
TRBV15	TRBJ1-5	few	NA	CATSLEGGMGNQPQHF	TGTGCCACCAGCTTGGAGGGCGGTATGGGCAATCAGCCCCAGCATTTT
TRBV5-6	TRBJ1-6	few	TRBD1	CASSIGTGYSPLHF	TGTGCCAGCAGCATCGGGACAGGGTATTCACCCCTCCACTTT
TRBV20-1	TRBJ2-3	NA	NA	CSARDEVDTQYF	TGCAGTGCTAGAGATGAGGTAGATACGCAGTATTTT
TRBV28	TRBJ2-2	NA	NA	CASSGGYGVRLTGELFF	TGTGCCAGCAGTGGGGGGTACGGTGTGAGGCTGACCGGGGAGCTGTTTTTT
TRBV10-3	TRBJ2-2	many	NA	CATKDLRPGELFF	TGTGCCACGAAGGACCTCCGGCCCGGGGAGCTGTTTTTT
TRBV4-2	TRBJ2-7	NA	NA	CASSQDPGSSYEQYF	TGTGCCAGCAGCCAAGATCCGGGGAGCTCCTACGAGCAGTACTTC
TRBV27	TRBJ2-1	many	NA	CASSLSAYSYNEQFF	TGTGCCAGCAGTCTTAGCGCTTACTCCTACAATGAGCAGTTCTTC
TRBV20-1	TRBJ2-5	many	NA	CSARDPRRGRFETQYF	TGCAGTGCTAGAGATCCGCGGCGGGGACGTTTTGAGACCCAGTACTTC
TRBV5-1	TRBJ2-1	NA	TRBD2	CASSLESGRGDEQFF	TGCGCCAGCAGCTTGGAGAGCGGGAGGGGTGATGAGCAGTTCTTC
TRBV15	TRBJ1-4	NA	NA	CATSWGAQGNEKLFF	TGTGCCACCAGCTGGGGGGCCCAAGGGAACGAAAAACTGTTTTTT
TRBV28	TRBJ2-7	NA	TRBD2	CASGGGWEQYF	TGTGCCAGCGGCGGGGGTTGGGAGCAGTACTTC
TRBV20-1	TRBJ2-6	few	NA	CSAPVSGANVLTF	TGCAGTGCTCCCGTCTCTGGGGCCAACGTCCTGACTTTC
TRBV29-1	TRBJ2-7	few	TRBD1	CSVERGQGSYEQYF	TGCAGCGTTGAAAGAGGACAGGGTTCCTACGAGCAGTACTTC
TRBV5-1	TRBJ2-7	many	NA	CASSERQVGFAYEQYF	TGCGCCAGCAGCGAACGACAGGTCGGGTTTGCCTACGAGCAGTACTTC
TRBV3-1	TRBJ2-1	few	TRBD2	CASSQDIGNSGSLSDEQFF	TGTGCCAGCAGCCAAGATATTGGGAATAGCGGGAGCTTGTCGGATGAGCAGTTCTTC
TRBV14	TRBJ2-1	NA	NA	CASSQELRRDPTANEQFF	TGTGCCAGCAGCCAAGAGCTAAGGCGTGACCCCACAGCCAATGAGCAGTTCTTC
TRBV11-1	TRBJ1-1	few	NA	CASSLDSQAMNTEAFF	TGTGCCAGCAGCTTAGACAGCCAGGCGATGAACACTGAAGCTTTCTTT
TRBV20-1	TRBJ2-5	many	TRBD2	CSARDLIAGVETQYF	TGCAGTGCTAGAGATCTGATAGCGGGGGTAGAGACCCAGTACTTC
TRBV6-1	TRBJ2-1	few	NA	CASSEGGHEQFF	TGTGCCAGCAGTGAGGGCGGACATGAGCAGTTCTTC